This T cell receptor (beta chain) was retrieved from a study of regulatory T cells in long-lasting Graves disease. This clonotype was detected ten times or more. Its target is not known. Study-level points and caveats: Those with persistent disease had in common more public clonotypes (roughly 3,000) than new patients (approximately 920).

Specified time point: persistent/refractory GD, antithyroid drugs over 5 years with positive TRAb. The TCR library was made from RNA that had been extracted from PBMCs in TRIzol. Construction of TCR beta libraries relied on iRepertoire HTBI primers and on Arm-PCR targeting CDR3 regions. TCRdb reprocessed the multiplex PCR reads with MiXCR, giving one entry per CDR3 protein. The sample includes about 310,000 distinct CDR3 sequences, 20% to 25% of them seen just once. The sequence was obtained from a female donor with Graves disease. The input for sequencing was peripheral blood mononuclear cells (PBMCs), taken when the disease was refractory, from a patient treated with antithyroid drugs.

The CDR3 DNA is TGTGCCAGCGGACAGCCCGTGGCCAAAAACATTCAGTACTTC. Protein sequence: CASGQPVAKNIQYF. The chain links TRBV28 to TRBJ2-4, with D possibly matching TRBD1 (6 bases). There are 14 residues in the CDR3. The V end was cut by 8 bases, the J end by 1 base, with 12 bases between. Germline lookup yields CDR1 MDHEN and CDR2 SYDVKM.